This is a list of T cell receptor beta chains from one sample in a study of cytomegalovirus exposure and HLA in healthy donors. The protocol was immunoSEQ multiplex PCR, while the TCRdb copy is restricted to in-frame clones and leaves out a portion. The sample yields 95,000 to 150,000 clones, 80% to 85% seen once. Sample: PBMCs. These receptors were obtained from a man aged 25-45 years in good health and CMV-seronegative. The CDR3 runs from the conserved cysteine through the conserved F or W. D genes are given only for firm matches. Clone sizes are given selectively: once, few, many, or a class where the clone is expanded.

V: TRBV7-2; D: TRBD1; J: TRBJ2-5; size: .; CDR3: CASSLGDRGTETQYF; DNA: TGTGCCAGCAGCTTAGGGGACAGGGGGACCGAGACCCAGTACTTC
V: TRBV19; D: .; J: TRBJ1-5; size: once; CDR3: CASRGGAKINQPQHF; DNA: TGTGCCAGTAGAGGGGGAGCCAAGATCAATCAGCCCCAGCATTTT
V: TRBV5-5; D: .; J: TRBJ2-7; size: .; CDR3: CASSLFGGTNEQYF; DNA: TGTGCCAGCAGCTTATTCGGGGGTACGAACGAGCAGTACTTC
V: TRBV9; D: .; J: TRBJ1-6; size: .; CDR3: CASSGGSGINSPLHF; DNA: TGTGCCAGCAGCGGAGGTAGCGGGATCAATTCACCCCTCCACTTT
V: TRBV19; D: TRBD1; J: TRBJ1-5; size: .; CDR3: CASSTRQGGNQPQHF; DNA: TGTGCCAGTAGTACAAGACAGGGAGGCAATCAGCCCCAGCATTTT
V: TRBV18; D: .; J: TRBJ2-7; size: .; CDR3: CASSPEGVRAYEQYF; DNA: TGTGCCAGCTCCCCCGAGGGGGTTAGGGCCTACGAGCAGTACTTC
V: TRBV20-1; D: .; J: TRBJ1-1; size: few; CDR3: CSASRETEAFF; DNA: TGCAGTGCTAGCCGGGAGACTGAAGCTTTCTTT
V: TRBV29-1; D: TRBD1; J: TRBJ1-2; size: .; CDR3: CSVGTGGNGCTF; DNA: TGCAGCGTCGGGACAGGGGGGAATGGCTGCACCTTC
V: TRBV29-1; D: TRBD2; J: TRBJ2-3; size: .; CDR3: CSVPGPAGPVDTQYF; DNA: TGCAGCGTCCCTGGCCCAGCGGGGCCCGTGGATACGCAGTATTTT
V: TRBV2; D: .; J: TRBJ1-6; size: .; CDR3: CASSTGTGGTPLHF; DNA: TGTGCCAGCAGCACCGGGACGGGGGGAACACCCCTCCACTTT
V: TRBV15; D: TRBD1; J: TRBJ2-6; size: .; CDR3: CATSRDDGVTGGVGSGANVLTF; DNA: TGTGCCACCAGCAGAGATGACGGGGTGACAGGGGGCGTTGGCTCCGGGGCCAACGTCCTGACTTTC
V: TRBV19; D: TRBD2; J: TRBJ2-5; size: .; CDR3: CASSIDGAGGRKKPSEAQYF; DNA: TGTGCCAGTAGTATAGACGGGGCGGGGGGGCGTAAAAAACCGAGCGAGGCCCAGTACTTC
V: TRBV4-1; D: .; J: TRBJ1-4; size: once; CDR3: CASSQAGRSNEKLFF; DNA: TGCGCCAGCAGCCAAGCGGGAAGGAGTAATGAAAAACTGTTTTTT
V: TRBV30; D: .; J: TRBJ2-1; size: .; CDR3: CAWSVIRGNEQFF; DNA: TGTGCCTGGAGTGTGATCAGGGGCAATGAGCAGTTCTTC